The 2 T cell receptor beta chains listed next were all sequenced from one sample in a study of blood T cell repertoires in COVID-19. This table comes from immunoSEQ multiplex PCR, and its TCRdb copy is limited to in-frame clones, with some not included. Of some 240,000 clones detected, approximately 90% appear once; the ten largest clones hold 0.82%. The sequenced material came from peripheral blood. Every receptor here comes from a man aged 55 to 69 with COVID-19, enrolled during active disease.

V gene TRBV5-4 combines with J gene TRBJ1-2, with a possible D match to TRBD1 (6 bases). V gave up 4 bases and J gave up 6 bases, with 10 bases separating them. Germline CDR1 and CDR2: SGHNT and YYREEE (reference sequence). This CDR3 is built from 12 residues. The CDR3 loop reads CASSLQGDGYTF. The CDR3 DNA reads TGTGCCAGCAGCCTACAGGGTGATGGCTACACCTTC.

The chain employs TRBV19 and TRBJ2-7; TRBD1 aligns across 9 bases. There are 17 residues in the CDR3. Germline CDR1 reads LNHDA; CDR2 reads SQIVND (reference sequence). V was clipped by 6 bases and J by 3 bases; unmatched bases: 15. For the CDR3, the DNA is TGTGCCAGTAGCCCCCGACAGGGGGGCCCCGCTTTCTACGAGCAGTACTTC. Translating it yields CASSPRQGGPAFYEQYF.